This T cell receptor (beta chain) was sequenced during a study of T-cell memory formation after mild COVID-19. The V segment lost 6 bases and the J segment 3 bases; nucleotides outside the gene matches: 16. The CDR3 is 18 residues long. Regarding the study as a whole: CD8+ contracting clones occupied EMRA, while CD4+ ones occupied mainly CM and EM. What remained unconfirmed was the SARS-CoV-2 specificity of second-wave clones peaking on day 37. The pre-infection memory compartment contained some responding clones, suggesting cross-reactive memory joined. Clones that contracted from day 15 to 85 were balanced CD4/CD8, while later expanders leaned CD4+.

This clonotype was detected a few times. Its target is not known. TCRdb reprocessed the 5' RACE reads with MiXCR, giving one entry per CDR3 protein. The table lists hundreds of thousands of distinct CDR3 sequences, roughly 17% of them singletons, with approximately 3.6% in the top ten. The J gene is TRBJ2-3, the V gene TRBV12-3 or TRBV12-4, with 9 bases fitting TRBD2. The TCR comes from a man aged 18 to 29 who had mild COVID-19 (a few samples of this study predate the infection). Cell type and time point are not known. The specimen sequenced was PBMCs or a T cell subset sorted from them (not recorded which). The DNA of the CDR3 is TGTGCCAGCAGCCCTGGGTCCGCGGGGGGGACTCAAACAGATACGCAGTATTTT. It translates to CASSPGSAGGTQTDTQYF.